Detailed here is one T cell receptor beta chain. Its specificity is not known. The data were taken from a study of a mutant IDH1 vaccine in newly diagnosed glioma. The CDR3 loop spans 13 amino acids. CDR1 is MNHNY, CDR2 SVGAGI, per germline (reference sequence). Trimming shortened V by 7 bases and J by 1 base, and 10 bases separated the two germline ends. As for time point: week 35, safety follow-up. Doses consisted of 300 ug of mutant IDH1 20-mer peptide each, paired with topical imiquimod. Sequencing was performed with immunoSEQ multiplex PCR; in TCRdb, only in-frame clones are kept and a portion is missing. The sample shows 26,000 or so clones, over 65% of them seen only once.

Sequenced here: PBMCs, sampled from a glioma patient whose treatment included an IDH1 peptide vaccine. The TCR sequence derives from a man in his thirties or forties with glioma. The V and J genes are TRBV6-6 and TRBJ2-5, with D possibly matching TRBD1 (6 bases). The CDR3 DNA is TGTGCCAGCACCAAGGACAGCCAAGAGACCCAGTACTTC. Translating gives CASTKDSQETQYF.